The entry below gives a single T cell receptor beta chain sequence along with its context. The data derive from a study of blood T cell repertoires in COVID-19. Trimming shortened V by 0 bases and J by 1 base, and 9 bases separated the two germline ends. CDR1 is MNHEY, CDR2 SVGAGI, per germline. The length of the CDR3 is 15 residues. The table came from immunoSEQ multiplex PCR; TCRdb's copy has only in-frame clones and leaves some out. The sample records over 100,000 clones, nearly 70% being singletons. The gene calls are TRBV6-5 and TRBJ1-1; D call uncertain. The receptor was derived from a woman in her sixties or seventies with acute or convalescent COVID-19. Sequencing input: peripheral blood. CDR3 DNA sequence: TGTGCCAGCAGTTACTCGACACTCTCGAACACTGAAGCTTTCTTT. This sequence encodes CASSYSTLSNTEAFF.